Listed below are T cell receptor beta chains from one sample, sequenced in a study of blood T cell repertoires in COVID-19. Produced via immunoSEQ multiplex PCR; TCRdb's table is partial and in-frame only. Of around 58,000 clones listed, 65% to 90% are singletons. The sample taken for sequencing was peripheral blood. The receptors originated from a human donor in a cohort sampled during active COVID-19. Each CDR3 is given without its conserved first and last residue.

V gene: TRBV7-9; CDR3 length: 13; CDR3 protein: ASSSYRGQGTEAF
V gene: TRBV5-6; CDR3 length: 12; CDR3 protein: ASSFVGKVYGYT
V gene: TRBV10-3; CDR3 length: 11; CDR3 protein: AITGRETDTQY
V gene: TRBV2; CDR3 length: 15; CDR3 protein: ASSFTGTTEISYEQY
V gene: TRBV19; CDR3 length: 13; CDR3 protein: ASSPTQLSRNEQF
V gene: TRBV29-1; CDR3 length: 12; CDR3 protein: SASKASGGNEQF
V gene: TRBV7-9; CDR3 length: 12; CDR3 protein: ASSFGQGTEKLF
V gene: TRBV3-1/TRBV3-2; CDR3 length: 13; CDR3 protein: ASTISGVGSYEQY
V gene: TRBV30; CDR3 length: 10; CDR3 protein: AWSVSAEPQH
V gene: TRBV6-1; CDR3 length: 13; CDR3 protein: ASSETAGGYQPQH
V gene: TRBV3-1/TRBV3-2; CDR3 length: 14; CDR3 protein: ASSQDLPGKGNTIY
V gene: TRBV6-5; CDR3 length: 14; CDR3 protein: ASSYSTLAGKNEQF
V gene: TRBV6-2/TRBV6-3; CDR3 length: 12; CDR3 protein: ASSLTGRGQPQH
V gene: TRBV7-3; CDR3 length: 11; CDR3 protein: ASSPGEGIEAF
V gene: TRBV19; CDR3 length: 11; CDR3 protein: ASSTDRVSPLH
V gene: TRBV5-1; CDR3 length: 11; CDR3 protein: ASSSGGGETQY
V gene: TRBV9; CDR3 length: 13; CDR3 protein: ASSAGGLGNYEQY
V gene: TRBV15; CDR3 length: 14; CDR3 protein: ATSRPYGTDPYEQY
V gene: TRBV27; CDR3 length: 11; CDR3 protein: ASSLTSTDTQY
V gene: TRBV6-2/TRBV6-3; CDR3 length: 13; CDR3 protein: ASSYAGQGAYEQY